These 25 T cell receptor beta chains came from one sample sequenced in a study of early T cells in non-severe SARS-CoV-2 infection. In TCRdb, the 5' RACE reads were re-called with MiXCR into one record per CDR3 protein. The table has approximately 70,000 distinct CDR3 sequences, less than 15% seen once; the top ten hold 5% to 5.5%. Sequencing input: whole blood. The receptors here all came from an adult who was a healthcare worker with PCR-confirmed SARS-CoV-2 infection or an uninfected control (not recorded which).

The rearrangement uses TRBV5-1 and TRBJ2-7; the match to TRBD1 covers 8 bases. Trimming at V came to 3 bases and at J to 5 bases, leaving 4 bases not matched to a gene. This CDR3 contains 13 residues. Germline V gives CDR1 SGHRS, CDR2 YFSETQ. The CDR3 spells CASSWQGADEQYF. CDR3 bases: TGCGCCAGCAGCTGGCAGGGGGCGGACGAGCAGTACTTC.

This clonotype was seen at least ten times. The chain links TRBV4-1 to TRBJ1-2; no definite D call. Germline CDR1 and CDR2: MGHRA and YSYEKL. The CDR3 length is 15 residues. V was cut by 1 base and J by 3 bases, with 12 bases left in between. CDR3 protein: CASSQVGRLDYGYTF. The CDR3 DNA sequence: TGCGCCAGCAGCCAAGTCGGCCGTCTTGACTATGGCTACACCTTC.

This clonotype was seen ten or more times. The chain is built from TRBV11-3 and TRBJ1-1, with D unresolved. V was shortened by 4 bases and J by 4 bases, with 10 bases between the two germline ends. In germline, CDR1 is SGHNT, CDR2 YENEEA. The CDR3 is made up of 13 amino acids. The CDR3 DNA follows: TGTGCCAGCAGCTACCAGATGGGCACTGAAGCTTTCTTT. It codes for CASSYQMGTEAFF.

J is TRBJ2-7 and V is TRBV6-2 or TRBV6-3, with D possibly being TRBD2 (5 bases). Trimming pared 4 bases from V and 3 bases from J, leaving 7 bases between. Germline lookup yields CDR1 MNHEY and CDR2 SVGEGT. The CDR3 length is 12 residues. For the CDR3, the DNA is TGTGCCAGCAGTTCGGGAATCTACGAGCAGTACTTC. This encodes CASSSGIYEQYF.

The V call is TRBV10-1, the J call TRBJ2-3, with D possibly TRBD2 on 5 matching bases. The germline V gene has CDR1 WNHNN and CDR2 SYGVQD (reference sequence). The germline V and J ends were trimmed by 4 bases and 5 bases, with 10 bases remaining between them. CDR3 length: 13 residues. CDR3: CASSVGLVDTQYF. Written as DNA, the CDR3 is TGCGCCAGCAGTGTAGGACTCGTAGATACGCAGTATTTT.

V gene TRBV5-8 combines with J gene TRBJ2-1, with 11 bases aligning to TRBD2. V shed 0 bases, J shed 5 bases, and the junction held 7 bases outside the gene matches. The CDR3 is 17 residues long. In germline, CDR1 is SGHTS, CDR2 YDEGEE. The CDR3 loop reads CASSLDVGGLADNEQFF. Here the CDR3 DNA reads TGTGCCAGCAGCTTGGATGTTGGGGGACTAGCGGACAATGAGCAGTTCTTC. Based on the CDR3 plus reference TRBV5-8 and TRBJ2-1, the full variable domain is EAGVTQSPTHLIKTRGQQATLRCSPISGHTSVYWYQQALGLGLQFLLWYDEGEERNRGNFPPRFSGRQFPNYSSELNVNALELEDSALYLCASSLDVGGLADNEQFFGPGTRLTVL.

The chain joins TRBV20-1 to TRBJ1-1, with 9 positions matching TRBD1. CDR3 length equals 14 residues. Germline CDR1 is DFQATT and CDR2 is SNEGSKA (reference sequence). With 3 bases clipped from V and 5 bases from J, the junction kept 7 bases outside the gene matches. In DNA form, the CDR3 reads TGCAGTGCTAGGACGGGACAGGGATGGACTGAAGCTTTCTTT. Its protein product is CSARTGQGWTEAFF.

This clonotype showed up just a few times. The junction does not match germline at one end; this may be a read error. The gene calls are TRBV4-1 and TRBJ2-1; tentatively, D is TRBD2 (6 bases). Germline V lookup: CDR1 MGHRA, CDR2 YSYEKL. This CDR3 is built from 16 residues. The CDR3 DNA reads as TGCGCCAGCAGACAAGCGGGCGGAAAAGCCTACAATGAGCAGTTCTTC. Its protein product is CASRQAGGKAYNEQFF.

There are a few counts of this clonotype. The chain is built from TRBV11-2 and TRBJ2-2; TRBD1 agrees at 8 bases. Germline CDR1 is SGHAT and CDR2 is FQNNGV. This CDR3 is 15 amino acids long. The trim removed 3 bases at V and 4 bases at J, leaving 4 bases unmatched. The CDR3 region is CASSFTGGGTGELFF. The CDR3 nucleotides read TGTGCCAGCAGCTTCACAGGGGGAGGCACCGGGGAGCTGTTTTTT.

This clonotype has a count of ten or more. The chain recombines TRBV4-1 with TRBJ2-7; D remains unclear. V lost 1 base and J 0 bases, leaving 13 bases between the germline ends. CDR3 length: 16 amino acids. Germline CDR1 reads MGHRA; CDR2 reads YSYEKL. CDR3 in DNA: TGCGCCAGCAGCCAAGCTCCTGCGCCAAGCTCCTACGAGCAGTACTTC. Residues: CASSQAPAPSSYEQYF.

This chain joins TRBV5-1 and TRBJ2-3; 15 nucleotides align to TRBD2. This CDR3 has 21 amino acids. J gave up 5 bases and V 1 base, and 17 bases lay outside the gene matches. Germline V lookup: CDR1 SGHRS, CDR2 YFSETQ. Written as DNA, the CDR3 is TGCGCCAGCAGCTTGTATCCGTTCGTCGGACTAGCGGGGGGGCCGGGAGATACGCAGTATTTT. It is translated as CASSLYPFVGLAGGPGDTQYF. Full variable domain (missing parts from reference TRBV5-1 and TRBJ2-3): KAGVTQTPRYLIKTRGQQVTLSCSPISGHRSVSWYQQTPGQGLQFLFEYFSETQRNKGNFPGRFSGRQFSNSRSEMNVSTLELGDSALYLCASSLYPFVGLAGGPGDTQYFGPGTRLTVL.

Written as DNA, the CDR3 is TGTGCCAGCAGCTTATCCATGAACACTGAAGCTTTCTTT. Its translation: CASSLSMNTEAFF. The chain combines TRBV7-9 with TRBJ1-1, with D unresolved. Trimming took 2 bases from V and 0 from J, leaving 4 bases between them. In germline, CDR1 is SEHNR, CDR2 FQNEAQ (reference sequence). The length of the CDR3 is 13 residues.

The chain couples TRBV29-1 to TRBJ1-1; D uncertain. The germline V and J ends were trimmed by 7 bases and 3 bases, with 12 bases remaining between them. Germline assignment: CDR1 SQVTM and CDR2 ANQGSEA. The CDR3 spans 12 residues. CDR3 in amino acids: CSGTHWDTEAFF. In DNA, the CDR3 is TGCAGCGGGACCCATTGGGACACTGAAGCTTTCTTT.

Ten or more counts support this clonotype. This rearrangement joins TRBV19 to TRBJ2-2; no clear D. The V end was cut by 5 bases, the J end by 1 base, with 5 bases between. Germline CDR1 reads LNHDA; CDR2 reads SQIVND (reference sequence). The CDR3 is made up of 13 amino acids. The CDR3: CASSPRNTGELFF. The CDR3 DNA reads TGTGCCAGTAGTCCCCGGAACACCGGGGAGCTGTTTTTT.

The sample holds many counts of this clonotype. The V gene is TRBV24-1, the J gene TRBJ2-1, with D unclear. The ends were cut back, 1 base at V and 9 bases at J, with 9 bases in the middle. Germline assignment: CDR1 KGHDR and CDR2 SFDVKD. The CDR3 is 13 amino acids. CDR3 amino acids: CATSDFKGIEQFF. CDR3 DNA sequence: TGTGCCACCAGTGATTTTAAAGGGATTGAGCAGTTCTTC.

This clonotype was detected many times. The rearrangement joins TRBV6-2 or TRBV6-3 to TRBJ1-1; weak D call: TRBD1 (6 bases). Per germline, CDR1 MNHEY and CDR2 SVGEGT. The CDR3 loop spans 14 amino acids. V lost 6 bases and J 4 bases, leaving 15 bases between the germline ends. The CDR3, as DNA: TGTGCCAGCAGAAACAGGGAGTCAGTCACTGAAGCTTTCTTT. Protein: CASRNRESVTEAFF.

This clonotype was observed a few times. The rearrangement links TRBV5-1 to TRBJ2-2; D gene unclear. The CDR3 sequence is 13 residues long. CDR1 and CDR2 (germline): SGHRS, YFSETQ. Trimming removed 9 bases from V and 4 bases from J, with 13 bases in between. In DNA, the CDR3 is TGCGCCACCGCGACTCTCAGCACCGGGGAGCTGTTTTTT. This translates into CATATLSTGELFF.

This clonotype was found a few times. J is TRBJ2-3 and V is TRBV7-9; D might be TRBD2 (6 bases). The CDR3 runs 15 residues. V shed 0 bases and J shed 4 bases, with 11 bases lying between them. CDR1 is SEHNR and CDR2 is FQNEAQ in the germline V gene (reference sequence). The CDR3 protein is CASSLASGPADTQYF. CDR3 sequence (DNA): TGTGCCAGCAGCTTAGCGAGCGGGCCCGCAGATACGCAGTATTTT.

This clonotype was detected only a few times. The CDR3 nucleotides are TGTGCCAGCAGTTATGGACTAACCTACGAGCAGTACTTC. Amino acid sequence: CASSYGLTYEQYF. V gene TRBV25-1 combines with J gene TRBJ2-7; perhaps TRBD2 as D (6 bases). Looked up from germline, CDR1 is MGHDK and CDR2 is SYGVNS. This CDR3 has 13 residues. V was trimmed by 5 bases and J by 2 bases, leaving 10 bases between them.

This clonotype was seen ten or more times. This chain connects TRBV4-1 to TRBJ1-1; D perhaps matches TRBD1 (5 bases). CDR3 length: 14 amino acids. Trimming pared 6 bases from V and 5 bases from J, leaving 16 bases between. The germline V gene has CDR1 MGHRA and CDR2 YSYEKL. DNA for the CDR3: TGCGCCAGCAGGACCTTTGGGGGGAGGACTGAAGCTTTCTTT. This encodes CASRTFGGRTEAFF.

The CDR3 DNA reads as TGTGCCAGCGGGACCCCCCACGGGGAGCTGTTTTTT. Translated, it gives CASGTPHGELFF. The V and J genes are TRBV18 and TRBJ2-2, with D possibly being TRBD1 or TRBD2 (5 bases each). Deletions cut 8 bases from V and 7 bases from J, with 11 bases between. The germline gives CDR1 KGHSH, CDR2 LQKENI. The CDR3 totals 12 residues.

This clonotype was found many times. The chain uses TRBV27 and TRBJ2-7, with a tentative D call TRBD2 (5 bases). The germline V gene has CDR1 MNHEY and CDR2 SMNVEV (reference sequence). The CDR3 loop spans 16 amino acids. Trimming left V 0 bases short and J 4 bases short, with 16 bases between. The CDR3 sequence is CASSLSLPGGLYEQYF. DNA of the CDR3: TGTGCCAGCAGTTTATCGTTGCCGGGCGGGCTGTACGAGCAGTACTTC.

This clonotype was seen only a few times. The J gene is TRBJ2-2, the V gene TRBV12-3 or TRBV12-4, with D maybe TRBD2 (5 bases). This CDR3 comprises 14 residues. V lost 4 bases and J lost 5, with 11 bases in between. The CDR3 nucleotides are TGTGCCAGCAGTTACCTCACGGGGACCGGGGAGCTGTTTTTT. Translating gives CASSYLTGTGELFF.

In its sample, this clonotype was seen a few times. The genes are TRBV10-3 and TRBJ2-7; D is ambiguous. This CDR3 has 13 amino acids. CDR1 and CDR2 from the germline V gene are ENHRY and SYGVKD. The V and J ends lost 8 bases and 5 bases respectively, with 16 bases between them. The CDR3 loop is CAIGRRIDDEQYF. DNA for the CDR3: TGTGCCATCGGTAGGCGGATCGACGACGAGCAGTACTTC.

This clonotype was picked up many times. This rearrangement joins TRBV9 to TRBJ2-2; 10 bases match TRBD2. The CDR3 extends over 14 amino acids. V lost 0 bases and J lost 9; bases outside the gene matches: 2. The germline V gene encodes CDR1 SGDLS and CDR2 YYNGEE. The CDR3 nucleotides are TGTGCCAGCAGCGTAGTAGCGGGAGGCAGGGAGCTGTTTTTT. Translation gives CASSVVAGGRELFF.